Listed here are 30 T cell receptor beta chains from one sample, sequenced in a study of T-cell memory formation after mild COVID-19. TCRdb ran MiXCR on the 5' RACE reads and lists one entry per CDR3 protein. The data show roughly 450,000 distinct CDR3 sequences, roughly 18% seen once. Source material: PBMCs or a T cell subset sorted from them (not recorded which). Receptor source: a man between 18 and 29 years old who had mild COVID-19 (a few samples of this study predate the infection). Cell type and time point are not known.

This clonotype has a handful of counts. The rearrangement joins TRBV9 to TRBJ2-7; D not certain. The V end lost 0 bases, the J end lost 6 bases, and 7 bases lay between the germline ends. The CDR3 runs 12 residues. Germline V gene lookup returns CDR1 SGDLS and CDR2 YYNGEE. DNA for the CDR3: TGTGCCAGCAGCGTAGCTTTGGGCGAGCAGTACTTC. This encodes CASSVALGEQYF. The full variable domain, rest sourced from reference TRBV9 and TRBJ2-7, is DSGVTQTPKHLITATGQRVTLRCSPRSGDLSVYWYQQSLDQGLQFLIQYYNGEERAKGNILERFSAQQFPDLHSELNLSSLELGDSALYFCASSVALGEQYFGPGTRLTVT.

This chain joins TRBV7-9 and TRBJ1-1; the D gene is possibly TRBD1 (5 bases). Germline CDR1 is SEHNR and CDR2 is FQNEAQ (reference sequence). The CDR3 extends over 15 amino acids. Trimming pared 5 bases from V and 0 bases from J, leaving 13 bases between. The chain's CDR3 is CASSPGWGLNTEAFF. Written as DNA, the CDR3 is TGTGCCAGCAGCCCCGGCTGGGGCCTGAACACTGAAGCTTTCTTT. The whole variable domain, filled in from reference TRBV7-9 and TRBJ1-1, reads DTGVSQNPRHKITKRGQNVTFRCDPISEHNRLYWYRQTLGQGPEFLTYFQNEAQLEKSRLLSDRFSAERPKGSFSTLEIQRTEQGDSAMYLCASSPGWGLNTEAFFGQGTRLTVV.

This chain connects TRBV10-3 to TRBJ2-5, with TRBD1 identical over 8 bases. CDR3 length: 12 residues. Losses at the gene ends were 10 bases for V and 3 bases for J; bases not matched to a gene: 4. Germline V gene sequence: CDR1 ENHRY, CDR2 SYGVKD. CDR3 sequence: CATSTGEETQYF. For the CDR3, the DNA is TGTGCCACCTCGACAGGGGAAGAGACCCAGTACTTC.

The V and J genes are TRBV7-3 and TRBJ1-2; 8 bases agree with TRBD1. V lost 4 bases, J lost 6 bases, and 4 bases stayed unmatched. Germline loops: CDR1 SGHTA, CDR2 FQGTGA. The CDR3 is 13 amino acids. CDR3 sequence reads: CASSSQGAHGYTF. The CDR3 region has the DNA TGTGCCAGCAGCTCCCAGGGGGCGCATGGCTACACCTTC.

The rearrangement links TRBV6-2 or TRBV6-3 to TRBJ2-3, with D perhaps TRBD1 (5 bases). The CDR3 sequence is 18 residues long. Germline V gives CDR1 MNHEY, CDR2 SVGEGT. The V end lost 4 bases, the J end lost 0 bases, and 20 bases lay between the germline ends. The CDR3 region has the DNA TGTGCCAGCAGTTTCGCGACAGAGGACCGCCTGAGCACAGATACGCAGTATTTT. It encodes CASSFATEDRLSTDTQYF.

This clonotype appeared a few times. This chain links TRBV4-3 with TRBJ2-2; weak D call: TRBD1 (6 bases). Germline values: CDR1 LGHNA, CDR2 YSLEER. There are 16 residues in the CDR3. V gave up 0 bases and J gave up 4 bases, with 12 bases separating them. CDR3 loop: CASSQEAQGLTGELFF. DNA of the CDR3: TGCGCCAGCAGCCAAGAGGCCCAGGGGCTCACCGGGGAGCTGTTTTTT.

CDR3 amino acids: CASSLVGLSTGELFF. The CDR3 DNA reads TGTGCCAGCAGCCTGGTGGGGTTGAGCACCGGGGAGCTGTTTTTT. The chain is built from TRBV28 and TRBJ2-2; no clear D. The germline CDR1 and CDR2 sequences are MDHEN and SYDVKM. The ends were cut back, 6 bases at V and 4 bases at J, with 15 bases in the middle. This CDR3 has 15 amino acids.

V usage is TRBV29-1 and J usage is TRBJ2-1; a possible D gene is TRBD2 (5 bases). The CDR3 is 16 residues long. Looked up from germline, CDR1 is SQVTM and CDR2 is ANQGSEA. V was cut by 0 bases and J by 0 bases, with 12 bases left in between. The CDR3 DNA reads as TGCAGCGTTGAAGAGATCATAGCGAGCTCCTACAATGAGCAGTTCTTC. Translating it yields CSVEEIIASSYNEQFF.

In its sample, this clonotype was seen many times. The chain is built from TRBV6-6 and TRBJ1-2; D call uncertain. Trimming shortened V by 5 bases and J by 2 bases, and 3 bases separated the two germline ends. CDR3 length: 11 residues. Germline lookup yields CDR1 MNHNY and CDR2 SVGAGI (reference sequence). This chain's CDR3 is CASSPNYGYTF. The CDR3 nucleotides are TGTGCCAGCAGTCCAAACTATGGCTACACCTTC.

This clonotype was observed a few times. The V call is TRBV12-3 or TRBV12-4, the J call TRBJ2-3; D is perhaps TRBD2 (5 bases). Trimming cost V 4 bases and J 4 bases, with 15 bases left between them. The CDR3 spans 15 residues. The CDR3 sequence: CASSSAEGGADTQYF. CDR3 nucleotides: TGTGCCAGCAGTTCGGCCGAAGGAGGCGCAGATACGCAGTATTTT.

The rearrangement uses TRBV15 and TRBJ2-5; D gene uncertain. V lost 0 bases to trimming and J lost 5 bases, with 10 bases between them. This CDR3 is built from 14 residues. Germline V gene lookup returns CDR1 LNHNV and CDR2 YYDKDF (reference sequence). This CDR3 is CATSRDITAETQYF. CDR3 DNA sequence: TGTGCCACCAGCAGAGATATAACGGCGGAGACCCAGTACTTC. The full variable domain, completed using reference TRBV15 and TRBJ2-5, is DAMVIQNPRYQVTQFGKPVTLSCSQTLNHNVMYWYQQKSSQAPKLLFHYYDKDFNNEADTPDNFQSRRPNTSFCFLDIRSPGLGDTAMYLCATSRDITAETQYFGPGTRLLVL.

The chain couples TRBV7-6 to TRBJ2-1; tentative D call: TRBD1 (5 bases). The CDR3 contains 15 residues. In germline, CDR1 is SGHVS, CDR2 FNYEAQ. V was cut by 5 bases and J by 5 bases, with 16 bases left in between. The CDR3, as DNA: TGTGCCAGCAGCCCAATTGGGGCCCCCAACAATGAGCAGTTCTTC. Translating gives CASSPIGAPNNEQFF.

This clonotype has at least ten counts. The J gene is TRBJ2-7, the V gene TRBV6-6; D not certain. The germline CDR1 and CDR2 sequences are MNHNY and SVGAGI (reference sequence). The CDR3 spans 14 residues. The ends were cut back, 0 bases at V and 3 bases at J, with 9 bases in the middle. In DNA, the CDR3 is TGTGCCAGCAGTTACTCCGCTAAATACTACGAGCAGTACTTC. It specifies CASSYSAKYYEQYF.

J is TRBJ2-5 and V is TRBV10-3; TRBD2 matches at 7 bases. The CDR3 is 15 amino acids. Germline loops: CDR1 ENHRY, CDR2 SYGVKD. J was trimmed by 2 bases and V by 6 bases; bases with no gene match: 9. The CDR3 DNA reads as TGTGCCATCAGGTTTGGGGGGGGACGGCAAGAGACCCAGTACTTC. Encoded protein: CAIRFGGGRQETQYF.

The V call is TRBV5-5, the J call TRBJ2-3; no clear D. Germline CDR1 and CDR2: SGHKS and YYEKEE (reference sequence). The CDR3 consists of 14 residues. Trimming took 3 bases from V and 6 from J, leaving 14 bases between them. CDR3 in amino acids: CASSSTAAGDTQYF. The CDR3, as DNA: TGTGCCAGCAGCTCGACCGCGGCAGGTGATACGCAGTATTTT.

J is TRBJ2-1 and V is TRBV4-2; no definite D call. The CDR3 extends over 16 amino acids. In germline, CDR1 is LGHNA, CDR2 YNFKEQ. Trimming pared 1 base from V and 2 bases from J, leaving 12 bases between. As DNA, the CDR3 is TGTGCCAGCAGCCAAGTACGAGGTCGGACCTACAATGAGCAGTTCTTC. Residues: CASSQVRGRTYNEQFF.

The CDR3 here is CASSLGRWTEAFF. The CDR3 region has the DNA TGTGCCAGCAGCTTGGGGCGGTGGACTGAAGCTTTCTTT. The chain links TRBV7-3 to TRBJ1-1; D perhaps matches TRBD1 (5 bases). The length of the CDR3 is 13 residues. The germline V gene encodes CDR1 SGHTA and CDR2 FQGTGA. Trimming removed 3 bases at V and 5 bases at J, with 10 bases between.

This clonotype was seen ten or more times. The chain carries TRBV18 and TRBJ1-5, with a tentative D call TRBD1 (6 bases). CDR1 and CDR2 from the germline V gene are KGHSH and LQKENI. V gave up 9 bases and J gave up 4 bases, with 13 bases separating them. This CDR3 is built from 13 residues. DNA for the CDR3: TGTGCCAGTCATGGACAGCTTAATCAGCCCCAGCATTTT. Protein: CASHGQLNQPQHF.

In this sample, this clonotype turned up many times. The chain combines TRBV14 with TRBJ1-1, with D uncertain. The CDR3 covers 13 residues. V was pared by 4 bases and J by 3 bases, with 9 bases between. The germline gives CDR1 SGHDN, CDR2 FVKESK. The CDR3 nucleotides read TGTGCCAGCAGCCGGTTCACATACACTGAAGCTTTCTTT. It translates to CASSRFTYTEAFF.

This clonotype has only a few counts. This chain connects TRBV6-5 to TRBJ1-5; the match to TRBD1 covers 9 bases. Germline V gives CDR1 MNHEY, CDR2 SVGAGI. The CDR3 consists of 15 residues. Trimming took 0 bases from V and 7 from J; bases not matched to a gene: 4. The CDR3 is CASSYSGTGRQPQHF. Written as DNA, the CDR3 is TGTGCCAGCAGTTACTCGGGGACAGGGAGACAGCCCCAGCATTTT.

The gene calls are TRBV2 and TRBJ2-5; D not resolved. Trimming removed 6 bases from V and 2 bases from J, with 7 bases in between. The CDR3 has 12 amino acids. CDR1 and CDR2 from the germline V gene are SNHLY and FYNNEI. The CDR3 sequence: CASRSLQETQYF. The CDR3 bases are TGTGCCAGCAGGAGTCTTCAAGAGACCCAGTACTTC.

This chain connects TRBV20-1 to TRBJ1-5, with a tentative D call TRBD1 (6 bases). The V gene lost 3 bases and the J gene lost 0 bases, with 15 bases spanning the gap. Germline CDR1 and CDR2: DFQATT and SNEGSKA (reference sequence). The CDR3 consists of 16 residues. CDR3 residues: CSASGGRQFSNQPQHF. The CDR3 nucleotides read TGCAGTGCTAGTGGGGGGCGTCAGTTTAGCAATCAGCCCCAGCATTTT.

The chain has TRBV6-1 and TRBJ2-5; 7 nucleotides agree with TRBD1. V gave up 7 bases and J gave up 10 bases; unmatched junction bases: 18. Per germline, CDR1 MNHNS and CDR2 SASEGT. This CDR3 is 15 amino acids long. The CDR3 nucleotides read TGTGCCAGCACCACCAAGGACAGGCGCCCCGTGGACCAGTACTTC. Amino acid sequence: CASTTKDRRPVDQYF.

Only a few counts were recorded for this clonotype. At one boundary the junction diverges from the germline segment, which might be a read error. This rearrangement joins TRBV7-7 to TRBJ2-3, with 9 bases fitting TRBD2. This CDR3 region has 17 residues. Germline V gives CDR1 SSHAT, CDR2 FNYEAQ (reference sequence). CDR3 coding DNA: TGTGCTAGCAGCTTAGAAGCTAGCGGGGTCGGCACAGATACGCAGTATTTT. Protein: CASSLEASGVGTDTQYF.

The rearrangement links TRBV9 to TRBJ2-6, with 8 bases lining up with TRBD1. CDR3 length equals 15 residues. With V trimmed by 3 bases and J by 4 bases, 3 bases remained unmatched. Germline CDR1 reads SGDLS; CDR2 reads YYNGEE. Here the CDR3 reads CASSAQGAGANVLTF. The CDR3 DNA reads as TGTGCCAGCAGCGCCCAGGGGGCCGGGGCCAACGTCCTGACTTTC.

The rearrangement links TRBV20-1 to TRBJ1-3; D possibly corresponds to TRBD1 (5 bases). Trimming took 6 bases from V and 0 from J, leaving 15 bases between them. CDR3 length equals 15 residues. Germline loops: CDR1 DFQATT, CDR2 SNEGSKA (reference sequence). CDR3 nucleotide sequence: TGCAGTGCCACAGGCGGGGTTTACTCTGGAAACACCATATATTTT. Translating gives CSATGGVYSGNTIYF.

Here the CDR3 DNA reads TGTGCCAGCAGCTTAGGAGTTGAAGGCTACGAGCAGTACTTC. Translated: CASSLGVEGYEQYF. The chain combines TRBV11-2 with TRBJ2-7; D remains unclear. CDR1 is SGHAT and CDR2 is FQNNGV in the germline V gene. The CDR3 is made up of 14 amino acids. Trimming left V 1 base short and J 3 bases short, with 10 bases between.

The rearrangement links TRBV6-5 to TRBJ1-5; 7 bases fit TRBD1. The trim removed 6 bases at V and 3 bases at J, leaving 8 bases unmatched. The germline V gene has CDR1 MNHEY and CDR2 SVGAGI. CDR3 size: 15 residues. The CDR3 is CASRTTGNPNQPQHF. CDR3 coding DNA: TGTGCCAGCAGGACGACAGGGAATCCCAATCAGCCCCAGCATTTT.

This clonotype was observed a handful of times. The chain employs TRBV7-9 and TRBJ2-3, with no clear D. This CDR3 contains 16 residues. The V gene lost 5 bases and the J gene lost 2 bases, with 17 bases spanning the gap. Germline loops: CDR1 SEHNR, CDR2 FQNEAQ (reference sequence). CDR3 loop: CASSPLGRQNTDTQYF. In DNA, the CDR3 is TGTGCCAGCAGCCCCCTGGGTCGGCAGAACACAGATACGCAGTATTTT.

There are many counts of this clonotype. The CDR3 loop is CASSDNGGATDTQYF. The CDR3 coding sequence is TGTGCCAGCAGTGACAACGGGGGCGCCACAGATACGCAGTATTTT. J is TRBJ2-3 and V is TRBV6-4; D tentatively reads TRBD1 or TRBD2 (6 bases each). V lost 2 bases, J lost 2 bases, and 11 bases lay in between. CDR3 length: 15 residues. CDR1 and CDR2 from the germline V gene are MRHNA and SNTAGT.